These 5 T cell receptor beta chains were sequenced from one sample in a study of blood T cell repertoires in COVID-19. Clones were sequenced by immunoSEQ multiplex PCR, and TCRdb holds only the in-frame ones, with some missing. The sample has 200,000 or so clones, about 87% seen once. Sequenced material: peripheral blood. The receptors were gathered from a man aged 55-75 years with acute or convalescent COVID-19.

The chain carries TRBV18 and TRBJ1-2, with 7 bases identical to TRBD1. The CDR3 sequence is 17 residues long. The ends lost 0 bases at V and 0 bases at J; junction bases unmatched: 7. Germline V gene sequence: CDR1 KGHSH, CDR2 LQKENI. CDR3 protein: CASSPPGRDSTNYGYTF. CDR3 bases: TGTGCCAGCTCACCACCGGGCAGGGACAGTACTAACTATGGCTACACCTTC.

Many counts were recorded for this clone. CDR3 sequence: CASSSGGTSLYF. CDR3 DNA sequence: TGTGCCAGCAGCTCCGGCGGGACTAGTTTGTATTTT. This chain links TRBV7-2 with TRBJ2-3, with 8 bases that match TRBD2. The germline V gene has CDR1 SGHTA and CDR2 FQGNSA. The CDR3 is 12 residues long. With V trimmed by 4 bases and J by 14 bases, 8 bases remained unmatched.

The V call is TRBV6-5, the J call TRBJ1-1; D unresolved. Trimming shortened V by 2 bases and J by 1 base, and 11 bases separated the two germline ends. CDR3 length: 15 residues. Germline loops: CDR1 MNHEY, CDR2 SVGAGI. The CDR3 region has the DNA TGTGCCAGCAGTTACCAACCTACAGCGAACACTGAAGCTTTCTTT. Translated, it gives CASSYQPTANTEAFF.

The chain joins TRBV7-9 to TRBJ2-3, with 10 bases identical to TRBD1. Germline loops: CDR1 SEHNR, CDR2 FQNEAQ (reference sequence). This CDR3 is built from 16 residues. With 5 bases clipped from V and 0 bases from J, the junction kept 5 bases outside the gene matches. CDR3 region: CASSLTGGRSTDTQYF. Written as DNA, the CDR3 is TGTGCCAGCAGCCTGACAGGGGGCCGGAGCACAGATACGCAGTATTTT.

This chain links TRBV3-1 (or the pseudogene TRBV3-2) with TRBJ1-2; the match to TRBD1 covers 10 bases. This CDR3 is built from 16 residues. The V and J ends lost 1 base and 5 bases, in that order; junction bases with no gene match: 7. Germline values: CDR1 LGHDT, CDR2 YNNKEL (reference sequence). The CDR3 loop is CASSQVGRQGAYGYTF. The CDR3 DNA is TGTGCCAGCAGCCAAGTCGGAAGACAGGGGGCGTATGGCTACACCTTC.